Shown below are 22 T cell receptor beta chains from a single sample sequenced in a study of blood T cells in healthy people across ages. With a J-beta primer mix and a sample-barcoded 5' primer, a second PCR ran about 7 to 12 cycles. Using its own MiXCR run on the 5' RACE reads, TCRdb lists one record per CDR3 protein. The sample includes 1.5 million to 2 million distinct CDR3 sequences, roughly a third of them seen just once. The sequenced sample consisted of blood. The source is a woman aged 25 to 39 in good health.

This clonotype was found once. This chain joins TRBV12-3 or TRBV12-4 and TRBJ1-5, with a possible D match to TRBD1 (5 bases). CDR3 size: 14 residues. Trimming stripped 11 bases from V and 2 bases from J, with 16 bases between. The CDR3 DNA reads TGTGCCGGCGGCCGGGGGGTCGGCAATCAGCCCCAGCATTTT. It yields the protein CAGGRGVGNQPQHF.

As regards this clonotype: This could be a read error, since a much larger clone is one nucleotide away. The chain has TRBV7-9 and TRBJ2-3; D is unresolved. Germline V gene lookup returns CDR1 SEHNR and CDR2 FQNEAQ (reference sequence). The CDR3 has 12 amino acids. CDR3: CAGSPETDTQYF. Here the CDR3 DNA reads TGTGCCGGCAGCCCTGAAACTGATACGCAGTATTTT.

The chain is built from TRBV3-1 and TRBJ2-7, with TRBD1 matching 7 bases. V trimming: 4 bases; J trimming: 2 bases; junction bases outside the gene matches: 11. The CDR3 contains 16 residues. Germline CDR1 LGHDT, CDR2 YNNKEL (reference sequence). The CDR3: CASSPKGFDRAYEQYF. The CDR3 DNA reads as TGTGCCAGCAGCCCCAAGGGGTTCGACAGGGCCTACGAGCAGTACTTC.

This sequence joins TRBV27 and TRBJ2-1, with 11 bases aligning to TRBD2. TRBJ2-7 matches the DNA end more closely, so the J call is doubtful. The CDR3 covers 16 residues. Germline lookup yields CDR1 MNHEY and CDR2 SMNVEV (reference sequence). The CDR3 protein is CASSKGLAGSYNEQYF. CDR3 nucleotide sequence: TGTGCCAGCAGCAAAGGACTAGCGGGCTCCTACAATGAGCAGTACTTC.

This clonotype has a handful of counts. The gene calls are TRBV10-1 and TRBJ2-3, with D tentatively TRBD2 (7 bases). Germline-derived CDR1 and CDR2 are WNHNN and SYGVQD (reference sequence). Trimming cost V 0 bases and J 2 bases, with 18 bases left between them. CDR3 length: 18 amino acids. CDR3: CASSESVSGTGHTDTQYF. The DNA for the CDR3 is TGCGCCAGCAGTGAGTCGGTGAGCGGGACGGGACACACAGATACGCAGTATTTT.

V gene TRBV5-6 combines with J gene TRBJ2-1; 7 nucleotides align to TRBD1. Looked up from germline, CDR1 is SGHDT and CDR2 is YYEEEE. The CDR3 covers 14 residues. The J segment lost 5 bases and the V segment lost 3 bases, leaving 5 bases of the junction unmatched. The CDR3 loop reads CASSSGTEDNEQFF. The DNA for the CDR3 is TGTGCCAGCAGCTCCGGGACAGAGGACAATGAGCAGTTCTTC.

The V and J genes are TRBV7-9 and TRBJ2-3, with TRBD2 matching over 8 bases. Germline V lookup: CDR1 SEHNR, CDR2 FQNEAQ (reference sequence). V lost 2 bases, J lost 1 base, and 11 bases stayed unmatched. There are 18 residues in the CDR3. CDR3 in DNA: TGTGCCAGCAGCTTATCAACCGCCGGGGGGGATGGCACAGATACGCAGTATTTT. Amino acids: CASSLSTAGGDGTDTQYF.

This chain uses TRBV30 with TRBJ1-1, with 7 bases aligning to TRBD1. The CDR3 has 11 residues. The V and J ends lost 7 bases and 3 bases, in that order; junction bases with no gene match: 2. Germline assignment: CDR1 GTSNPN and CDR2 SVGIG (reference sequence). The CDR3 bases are TGTGCCTACGGACAGGACACTGAAGCTTTCTTT. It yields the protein CAYGQDTEAFF.

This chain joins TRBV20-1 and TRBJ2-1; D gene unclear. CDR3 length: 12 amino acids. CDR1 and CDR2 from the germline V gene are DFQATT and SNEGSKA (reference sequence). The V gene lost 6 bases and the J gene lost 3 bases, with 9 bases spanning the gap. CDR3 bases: TGCAGTGCGGCGCCTAACTACAATGAGCAGTTCTTC. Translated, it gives CSAAPNYNEQFF.

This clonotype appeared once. The CDR3: CASSYYRDRVSGNTIYF. The DNA of the CDR3 is TGTGCCAGCAGTTACTACCGGGACAGGGTCAGTGGAAACACCATATATTTT. This chain joins TRBV6-6 and TRBJ1-3; 9 nucleotides align to TRBD1. The CDR3 is 17 amino acids. V lost 1 base to trimming and J lost 3 bases; unmatched junction nucleotides: 7. The V gene's germline CDR1 is MNHNY and CDR2 SVGAGI (reference sequence).

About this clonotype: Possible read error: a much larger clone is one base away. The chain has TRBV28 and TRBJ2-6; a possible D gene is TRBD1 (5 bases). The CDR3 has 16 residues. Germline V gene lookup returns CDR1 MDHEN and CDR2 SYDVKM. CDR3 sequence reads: CASGHHSRAGANVRTF. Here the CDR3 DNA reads TGTGCCAGCGGTCACCACTCAAGAGCTGGGGCCAACGTCCGGACTTTC.

CDR3 amino acids: CAWSVPSRGYTF. As DNA, the CDR3 is TGTGCCTGGAGTGTACCCTCGCGGGGCTACACCTTC. The chain links TRBV30 to TRBJ1-2; D unresolved. Germline CDR1 is GTSNPN and CDR2 is SVGIG (reference sequence). Between the trimmed V and J ends, which lost 0 bases and 8 bases, there was a span of 10 bases. CDR3 length: 12 amino acids. Combining the CDR3 with reference TRBV30 and TRBJ1-2 gives the whole variable domain SQTIHQWPATLVQPVGSPLSLECTVEGTSNPNLYWYRQAAGRGLQLLFYSVGIGQISSEVPQNLSASRPQDRQFILSSKKLLLSDSGFYLCAWSVPSRGYTFGSGTRLTVV.

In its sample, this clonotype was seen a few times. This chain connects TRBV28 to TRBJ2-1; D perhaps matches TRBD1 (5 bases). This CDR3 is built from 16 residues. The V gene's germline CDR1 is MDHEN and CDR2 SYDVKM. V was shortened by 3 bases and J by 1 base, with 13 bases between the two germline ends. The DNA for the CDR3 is TGTGCCAGCAGTTTTACAGTAGGGGTTTCCTACAATGAGCAGTTCTTC. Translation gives CASSFTVGVSYNEQFF.

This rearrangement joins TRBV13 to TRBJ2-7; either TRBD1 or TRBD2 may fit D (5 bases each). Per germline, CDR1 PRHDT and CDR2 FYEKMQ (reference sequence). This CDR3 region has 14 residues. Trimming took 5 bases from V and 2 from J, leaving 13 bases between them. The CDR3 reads CASSQPGPTYEQYF. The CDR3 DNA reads TGTGCCAGCAGCCAACCGGGGCCAACCTACGAGCAGTACTTC.

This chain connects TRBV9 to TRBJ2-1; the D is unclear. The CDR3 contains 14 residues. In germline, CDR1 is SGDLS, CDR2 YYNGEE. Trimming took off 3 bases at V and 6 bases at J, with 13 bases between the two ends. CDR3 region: CASSGDAVSNEQFF. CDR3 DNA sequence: TGTGCCAGCAGCGGGGATGCGGTCTCCAATGAGCAGTTCTTC. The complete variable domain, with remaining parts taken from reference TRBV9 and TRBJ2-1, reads DSGVTQTPKHLITATGQRVTLRCSPRSGDLSVYWYQQSLDQGLQFLIQYYNGEERAKGNILERFSAQQFPDLHSELNLSSLELGDSALYFCASSGDAVSNEQFFGPGTRLTVL.

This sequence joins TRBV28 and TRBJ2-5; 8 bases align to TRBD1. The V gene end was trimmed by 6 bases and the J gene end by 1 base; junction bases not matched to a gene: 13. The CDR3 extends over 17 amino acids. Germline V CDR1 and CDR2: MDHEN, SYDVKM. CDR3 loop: CASSQNPGGGSQETQYF. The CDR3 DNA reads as TGTGCCAGCAGCCAAAATCCAGGGGGCGGAAGCCAAGAGACCCAGTACTTC.

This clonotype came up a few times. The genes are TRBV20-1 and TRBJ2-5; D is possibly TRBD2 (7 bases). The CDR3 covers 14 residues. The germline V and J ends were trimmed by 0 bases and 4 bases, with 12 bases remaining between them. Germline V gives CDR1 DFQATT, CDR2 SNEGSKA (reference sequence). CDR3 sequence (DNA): TGCAGTGCTAGAGATTGGGGGGGCGCAGAGACCCAGTACTTC. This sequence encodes CSARDWGGAETQYF.

DNA of the CDR3: TGCGCCAGCAGCCCCGGACCCAGGAGAGGGCAGCCCCAGCATTTT. Encoded protein: CASSPGPRRGQPQHF. The J gene is TRBJ1-5, the V gene TRBV4-1; D unclear. Germline V gene data show CDR1 as MGHRA and CDR2 as YSYEKL. V dropped 4 bases and J dropped 7 bases, with 17 bases sitting between them. There are 15 residues in the CDR3.

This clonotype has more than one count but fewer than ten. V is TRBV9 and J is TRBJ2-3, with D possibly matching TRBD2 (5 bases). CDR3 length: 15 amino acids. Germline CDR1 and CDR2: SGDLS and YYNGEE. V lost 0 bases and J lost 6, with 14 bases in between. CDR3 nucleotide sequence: TGTGCCAGCAGCGTAGCCCCCGGCGGGTCGGATACGCAGTATTTT. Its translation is CASSVAPGGSDTQYF.

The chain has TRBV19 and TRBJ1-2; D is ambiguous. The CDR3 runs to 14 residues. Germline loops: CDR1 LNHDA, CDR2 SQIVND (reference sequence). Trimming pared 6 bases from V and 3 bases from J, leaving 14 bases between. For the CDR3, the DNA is TGTGCCAGTAGATTGCCGGACGCGGACTATGGCTACACCTTC. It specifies CASRLPDADYGYTF.

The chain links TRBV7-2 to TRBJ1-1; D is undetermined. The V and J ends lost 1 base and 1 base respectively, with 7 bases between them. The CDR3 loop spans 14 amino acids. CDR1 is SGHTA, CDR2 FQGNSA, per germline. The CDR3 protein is CASSLEDSNTEAFF. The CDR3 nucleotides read TGTGCCAGCAGCTTAGAGGACTCGAACACTGAAGCTTTCTTT.

The CDR3 is CASSPGQGSSGANVLTF. CDR3 DNA: TGCGCCAGCAGCCCCGGACAGGGAAGCTCTGGGGCCAACGTCCTGACTTTC. The chain has TRBV5-1 and TRBJ2-6; 8 nucleotides line up with TRBD1. Germline trimming cut 4 bases from V and 0 bases from J; bases unmatched to any gene: 6. Germline CDR1 and CDR2: SGHRS and YFSETQ. This CDR3 has 17 amino acids.